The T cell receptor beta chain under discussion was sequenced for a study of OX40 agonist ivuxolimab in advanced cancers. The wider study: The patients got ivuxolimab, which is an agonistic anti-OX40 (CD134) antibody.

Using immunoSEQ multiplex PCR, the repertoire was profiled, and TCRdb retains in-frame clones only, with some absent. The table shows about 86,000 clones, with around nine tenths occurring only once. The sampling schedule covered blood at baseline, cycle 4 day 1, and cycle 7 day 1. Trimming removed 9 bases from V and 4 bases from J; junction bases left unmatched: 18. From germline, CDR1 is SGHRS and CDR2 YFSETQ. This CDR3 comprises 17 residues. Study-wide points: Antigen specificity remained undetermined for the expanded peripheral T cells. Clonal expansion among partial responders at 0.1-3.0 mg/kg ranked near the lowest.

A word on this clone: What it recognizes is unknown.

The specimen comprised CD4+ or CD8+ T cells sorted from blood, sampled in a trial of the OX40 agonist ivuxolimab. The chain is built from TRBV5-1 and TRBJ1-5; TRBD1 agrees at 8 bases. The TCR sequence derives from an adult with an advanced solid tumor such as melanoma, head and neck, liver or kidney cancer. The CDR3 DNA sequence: TGCGCCACAAGAAAGAGCCAGGGGGCTCCTTTTAATCAGCCCCAGCATTTT. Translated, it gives CATRKSQGAPFNQPQHF. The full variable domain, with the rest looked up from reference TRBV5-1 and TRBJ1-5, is KAGVTQTPRYLIKTRGQQVTLSCSPISGHRSVSWYQQTPGQGLQFLFEYFSETQRNKGNFPGRFSGRQFSNSRSEMNVSTLELGDSALYLCATRKSQGAPFNQPQHFGDGTRLSIL.